This record covers a single T cell receptor (beta chain). By frequency, this clonotype is medium-sized (0.01 to 0.1%), with no count recorded. Its antigen is unknown. The CDR3 starts with the cysteine, ends with the phenylalanine, and has 13 residues. The nucleotide record is missing. CDR1 and CDR2 (KGHSH, LQKENI) derive from the germline V gene. The sample is drawn from a study of T cell clusters in autoimmune cytopenias (dated by TCRdb to between 2018 and 2021). Background on the whole study: Per sample, TRB sequencing gave a median depth of around 53,000 reads and a median of around 2,200 distinct TRB clonotypes. Peripheral blood TRB and IGH repertoires were sequenced in autoimmune cytopenia patients at active disease and during treatment follow-up, alongside healthy, CLL and autoimmune hepatitis controls. The goal of the study was to determine whether autoimmune cytopenia patients have a disease-specific immune repertoire signature that could serve as a blood-based biomarker.

TRB rearrangements were amplified by multiplex PCR following a touch-down protocol, with the TRB-A and TRB-B primer pools mixed in one tube. Illumina adapters and sample indices were added to the amplicons through two consecutive PCR reactions performed with Phusion HS II polymerase. Amplicons were gel-purified with the NucleoSpin Gel and PCR Clean-up kit, then quantified by Qubit and quality-checked on an Agilent 2100 Bioanalyzer. Libraries were sequenced on an Illumina MiSeq using 600-cycle, single-indexed, paired-end runs. The authors' pipeline ran thus. MiXCR version 2.1.12, together with the default MiXCR reference library, was used to align and assemble the TRB reads. A clone was defined by each unique CDR3 nucleotide sequence, and the analysis included only productive sequences with two or more reads. Alpha-parameterized diversity profiles (alpha 0 to 5), including the Shannon (alpha 1) and Simpson (alpha 2) indices, were computed with an R script to assess repertoire diversity. The tcR package was used to compute combinatorial TRB VJ usage, and cohorts were compared on this usage by principal component analysis with ade4. GLIPH was used to cluster TCRbeta CDR3s in pairs of cohorts matched for age and read depth, and a Wilcoxon test was used to compare cluster frequencies. The reads were reprocessed in TCRdb, with one entry per CDR3 protein sequence and no accompanying DNA. V and J calls and clone size were set by TCRdb, not the authors. The table for this sample lists 6,500 to 8,000 distinct CDR3 sequences. 3.5% to 4.5% of the sample is in the top ten clones.

Per sample, approximately 0.25 ug of peripheral blood genomic DNA, approximately 37,500 genome equivalents, was used for TRB amplification. What the work shows at the level of the full study, not this receptor alone: Compared with active autoimmune hepatitis patients, healthy donors had almost three times as many exclusive TRB clusters, a finding consistent with an autoimmunity-wide signature. The T cell clusters were defined only in silico, and the functional role of the clusters still needed to be validated experimentally. TRB repertoire shifts, with less even repertoires in secondary cytopenia and CLL, mostly reflected lymphoma bias rather than autoimmunity. The GLIPH analysis suggested a lack of physiological T cell clusters in primary autoimmune cytopenia patients, since around 56 clusters were exclusive to healthy donors whereas 17 were exclusive to patients. The cluster-lack signature was not seen for secondary cytopenia versus CLL, apparently masked by the dominant lymphoma-associated repertoire.

This chain is built from TRBV18 and TRBJ1-1; absent DNA, TCRdb's TRBD1 call cannot be checked. The TCR sequence derives from a human donor with an autoimmune cytopenia or autoimmune hepatitis (not recorded which). Sequences were obtained from peripheral blood. The CDR3 reads as follows: CASSPPWGGEAFF. Joined to the reference TRBV18 and TRBJ1-1 proteins, this CDR3 gives the full variable domain: NAGVMQNPRHLVRRRGQEARLRCSPMKGHSHVYWYRQLPEEGLKFMVYLQKENIIDESGMPKERFSAEFPKEGPSILRIQQVVRGDSAAYFCASSPPWGGEAFFGQGTRLTVV.